Listed here is a single TCR beta chain. Its antigen is unknown. The data originate from a study of somatic mutations in cytotoxic T cells in rheumatoid arthritis. Study summary: Patient blood, approximately 31 ml in EDTA, was obtained immediately after diagnosis and prior to the start of any treatment.

Generated by immunoSEQ multiplex PCR, the TCRdb table keeps only in-frame clones and is missing some. Altogether 9,500 or so clones are present, around four fifths being singletons, with the ten largest covering 6.5% to 8%. V lost 4 bases to trimming and J lost 6 bases, with 9 bases between them. The CDR3 covers 12 residues. CDR1 is PRHDT, CDR2 FYEKMQ, per germline (reference sequence). Study findings and constraints: Reported slight underrepresentation of TRBV07 in rheumatoid arthritis patients was not subjected to multiple-comparison adjustment. For CD8+ T-cell clonality, rheumatoid arthritis patients and age-matched healthy controls did not differ significantly. A rise in CD8+ clonality with age was seen in rheumatoid arthritis patients but not in healthy controls.

The clonotype comes from an adult with rheumatoid arthritis. V usage is TRBV13 and J usage is TRBJ1-2; D gene uncertain. Sequenced: CD8+ T cells sorted from blood. CDR3 nucleotide sequence: TGTGCCAGCAGCTGGGCGACCAATGGCTACACCTTC. This sequence encodes CASSWATNGYTF.